The text below deals with one T cell receptor (beta chain). This receptor's antigen is unknown. Within one base of it there is no much larger clone, and no base qualities were kept. These data are taken from a study of blood T cells in healthy people across ages (dated by TCRdb to the mid-2010s). About the investigation overall: In model experiments, template switching captured about one uniquely barcoded TCR beta cDNA molecule for every two T cells. To track age-related changes in TCR beta repertoire diversity, the study relied on deep sequencing normalized with unique cDNA molecular identifiers. The donors were split into four age groups: young (average around 16 years), middle-aged (roughly 42), aged (around 67) and long-lived (approximately 80). To avoid experimental bias, donors of different ages were randomly spread across the sequencing lanes. For two donors (one aged 18 to 29 and one aged 80 or older), the study analyzed two additional independent replicas of 1 million unique cDNA reads from the same blood draw.

Trimming takes 7 bases from V and 4 bases from J, and the germline ends sit 18 bases apart. The CDR3 covers 16 residues, taking in both the cysteine and the phenylalanine. Only the CDR3 DNA stays, 48 bases, in frame from base 1. The CDR1 and CDR2 encoded by the germline V gene are SGHRS and YFSETQ. Systemically healthy Caucasian individuals from Russia, some 38 in total and aged roughly 6 to 100 years, were included as donors. Roughly 10 milliliters of peripheral blood were drawn from each donor into EDTA-treated Vacutainer tubes. Ficoll-Paque density-gradient centrifugation was used to isolate PBMCs, with at least 7 million per sample. Trizol reagent was used to extract total RNA from PBMCs, with at least 5.5 micrograms per sample. The percentages of naive CD45RAhigh/CD27high T cells were determined by flow cytometry on a PBMC aliquot from every donor. What the authors observed across the whole study: The percentage of naive T cells measured by flow cytometry correlated strongly with observed TCR beta diversity. The long-lived group showed more naive CD4+ T cells, fewer expanded clones and increased TCR diversity than the aged group, suggesting age selection. Estimates of total diversity based on one million sequenced T cells were regarded as lower bounds and as underestimates. As age increased, observed TCR beta diversity per million T cells dropped in a roughly linear way, and a significant reduction was already evident by age about 36. Since profiling was done on bulk unsorted PBMCs, naive and antigen-experienced compartments could not be conclusively compared. Because donor CMV infection status was unknown, age-related changes in expanded clonotypes were potentially confounded.

Library preparation was by 5' RACE. Sequencing instrument: Illumina HiSeq 2500. A second PCR of roughly 6 to 12 cycles was performed with a sample-barcoded 5' primer and a J-beta primer mix. A template-switch 5' adaptor carrying 12 random nucleotides introduced a unique molecular identifier onto each TCR beta cDNA molecule. Each sample yielded at least 3 million CDR3-containing paired-end reads. First-strand cDNA was synthesized from all RNA with the Mint cDNA synthesis kit, primed by a TRBC-specific oligonucleotide. Following uracil-DNA glycosylase treatment, a first 18-cycle PCR with universal primers M1SS and BC2_uni_R was performed on all cDNA. On the study's bioinformatics: Each sample was normalized by randomly selecting 1 million high-quality reads, each carrying a distinct molecular identifier. Instead of being binned into consensus sequences, reads that shared molecular identifiers were thrown out. CDR3 identification, clonotype clustering and error correction used MiTCR with a Q25 quality threshold and the strictest error-elimination algorithm. Lower-bound total TCR beta diversity was estimated with a nonparametric unseen species model using Euler transformation. TCRdb itself trimmed the public reads at Q25 with fastp, ran MiXCR and retained productive beta chains. Rows with one shared CDR3 protein collapse into an entry with the most common genes and DNA. TCRdb's processing, not the authors', yielded these V and J calls. Present in this sample are 1.2 million to 1.5 million distinct CDR3 sequences, about 40% of which were seen just once. The biggest ten clones account for 7.9% of the sample.

Sequencing was done on a sample of blood. The chain employs TRBV5-1 and TRBJ2-6; the D gene is perhaps TRBD2, from 5 matching bases. The sequence derives from a woman in her late teens or twenties in good health. The nucleotide sequence reads as follows: TGCGCCAGCTGGGCAGGCCAAACGGGGGGGGCCAACGTCCTGACTTTC. Translated, it reads CASWAGQTGGANVLTF.